The present TCR beta chain was sequenced within a study of PD-1 blockade in classical Hodgkin lymphoma. Study-wide findings and caveats: Repertoire differences lack defined causes, possibly disease activity or prior therapy. CD4+ but not CD8+ TCR diversity rose significantly by C4D1.

The germline V and J ends were trimmed by 4 bases and 3 bases, with 31 bases remaining between them. Germline loops: CDR1 LNHDA, CDR2 SQIVND (reference sequence). The CDR3 covers 20 residues. Every patient was affected by relapse after autologous stem cell transplantation, while exposure to brentuximab vedotin was not uniform. Remarks on this clone: Its specificity is unknown.

Produced via immunoSEQ multiplex PCR; TCRdb's table is partial and in-frame only. The data contain tens of thousands of clones, roughly 73% of them singletons. This clonotype was sampled from a human donor with classical Hodgkin lymphoma. V is TRBV19 and J is TRBJ2-7, with D possibly matching TRBD1 (6 bases). This sample comprised peripheral blood mononuclear cells (PBMCs), obtained at baseline. The CDR3 bases are TGTGCCAGTAGTAATTTGGGGCGAGCGTCCCCCGGGACAAGAAGCTACGAGCAGTACTTC. Its translation: CASSNLGRASPGTRSYEQYF.